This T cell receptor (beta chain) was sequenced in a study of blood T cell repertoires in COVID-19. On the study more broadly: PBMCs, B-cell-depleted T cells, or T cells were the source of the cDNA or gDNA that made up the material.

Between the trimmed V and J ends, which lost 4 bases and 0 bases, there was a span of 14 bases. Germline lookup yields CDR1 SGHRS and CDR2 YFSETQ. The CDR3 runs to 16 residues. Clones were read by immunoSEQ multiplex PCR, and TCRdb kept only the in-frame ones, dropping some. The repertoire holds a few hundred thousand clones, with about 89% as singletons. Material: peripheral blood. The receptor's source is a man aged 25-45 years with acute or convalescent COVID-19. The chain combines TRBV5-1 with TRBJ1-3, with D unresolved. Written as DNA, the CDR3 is TGCGCCAGCAGCCTCACCTCCGGTCTCTCTGGAAACACCATATATTTT. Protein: CASSLTSGLSGNTIYF.